This paragraph reports one T cell receptor beta chain. Its antigen is not identified. Any history of autoimmune disease or systemic immunosuppression disqualified patients. Germline loops: CDR1 SGHVS, CDR2 FNYEAQ. Trimming removed 1 base from V and 1 base from J; junction bases left unmatched: 1. The CDR3 totals 15 residues. This entry is derived from a study of OX40 agonist ivuxolimab in advanced cancers. About the research overall: Averaging about 60 years in age, with a range of about 23 to 80, the cohort was around 87% male. Whole-study results and caveats: Among the least clonally expanded were partial responders at 0.1-3.0 mg/kg. Expanded clones were, on average, more numerous among CD8+ T cells than CD4+.

Libraries were prepared by immunoSEQ multiplex PCR; TCRdb keeps only in-frame clonotypes and omits some of them. This table has fewer than 200,000 clones, approximately 94% appearing once. This material consisted of CD4+ or CD8+ T cells sorted from blood, taken in a trial of the OX40 agonist ivuxolimab. The TCR originated in an adult with an advanced solid tumor such as melanoma, head and neck, liver or kidney cancer. V gene TRBV7-6 combines with J gene TRBJ2-7; 10 nucleotides align to TRBD1. The CDR3 loop is CASSLGDRGSYEQYF. In DNA form, the CDR3 reads TGTGCCAGCAGCTTAGGGGACAGGGGTTCCTACGAGCAGTACTTC.